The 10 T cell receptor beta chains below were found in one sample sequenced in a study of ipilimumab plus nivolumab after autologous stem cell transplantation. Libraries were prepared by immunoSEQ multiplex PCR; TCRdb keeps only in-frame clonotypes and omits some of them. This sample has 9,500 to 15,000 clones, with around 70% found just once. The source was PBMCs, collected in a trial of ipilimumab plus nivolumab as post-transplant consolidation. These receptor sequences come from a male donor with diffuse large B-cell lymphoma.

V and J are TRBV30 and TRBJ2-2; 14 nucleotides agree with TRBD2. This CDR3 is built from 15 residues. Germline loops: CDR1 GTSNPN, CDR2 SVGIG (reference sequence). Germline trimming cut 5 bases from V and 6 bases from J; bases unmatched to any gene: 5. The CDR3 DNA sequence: TGTGCCTGGTCCAGACTAGCGGGGGGGCCCGGGGAGCTGTTTTTT. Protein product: CAWSRLAGGPGELFF.

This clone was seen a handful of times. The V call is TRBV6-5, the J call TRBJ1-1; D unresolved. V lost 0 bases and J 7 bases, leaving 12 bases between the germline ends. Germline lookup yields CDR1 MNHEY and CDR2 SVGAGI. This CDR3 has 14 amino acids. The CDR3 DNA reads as TGTGCCAGCAGTTACTCAAGGGCCCGTCGTGAAGCTTTCTTT. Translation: CASSYSRARREAFF.

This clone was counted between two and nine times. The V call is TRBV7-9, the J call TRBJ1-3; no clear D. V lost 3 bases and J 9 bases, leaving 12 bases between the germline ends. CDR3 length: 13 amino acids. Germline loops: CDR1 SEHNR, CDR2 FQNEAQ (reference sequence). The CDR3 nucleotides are TGTGCCAGCAGCTTGGATTCCGGACCCACCATATATTTT. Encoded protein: CASSLDSGPTIYF.

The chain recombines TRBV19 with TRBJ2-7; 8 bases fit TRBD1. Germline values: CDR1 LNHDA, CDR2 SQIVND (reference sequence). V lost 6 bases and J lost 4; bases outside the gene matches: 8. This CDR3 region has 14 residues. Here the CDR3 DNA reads TGTGCCAGTAGCCGAAGGGACAGGCTGTACGAGCAGTACTTC. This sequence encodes CASSRRDRLYEQYF. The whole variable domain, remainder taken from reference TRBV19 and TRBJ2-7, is DGGITQSPKYLFRKEGQNVTLSCEQNLNHDAMYWYRQDPGQGLRLIYYSQIVNDFQKGDIAEGYSVSREKKESFPLTVTSAQKNPTAFYLCASSRRDRLYEQYFGPGTRLTVT.

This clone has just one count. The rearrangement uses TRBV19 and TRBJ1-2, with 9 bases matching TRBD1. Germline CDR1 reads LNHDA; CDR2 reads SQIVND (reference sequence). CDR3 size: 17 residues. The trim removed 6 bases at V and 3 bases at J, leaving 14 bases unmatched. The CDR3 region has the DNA TGTGCCAGTAGATCGAACAGGGGGCTCGGGTTAGACTATGGCTACACCTTC. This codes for CASRSNRGLGLDYGYTF.

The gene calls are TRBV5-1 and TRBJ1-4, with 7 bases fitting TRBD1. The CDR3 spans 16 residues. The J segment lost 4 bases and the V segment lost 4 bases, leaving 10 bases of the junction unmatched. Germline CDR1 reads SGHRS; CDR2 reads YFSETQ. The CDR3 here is CASSPKPTGNNEKLFF. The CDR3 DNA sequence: TGCGCCAGCAGCCCGAAACCGACAGGGAATAATGAAAAACTGTTTTTT.

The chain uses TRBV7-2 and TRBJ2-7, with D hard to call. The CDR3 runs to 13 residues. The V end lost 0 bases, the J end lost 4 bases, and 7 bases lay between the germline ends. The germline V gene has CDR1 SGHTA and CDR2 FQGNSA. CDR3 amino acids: CASSLAARYEQYF. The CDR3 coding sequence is TGTGCCAGCAGCTTAGCGGCCAGGTACGAGCAGTACTTC. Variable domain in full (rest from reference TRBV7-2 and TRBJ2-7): GAGVSQSPSNKVTEKGKDVELRCDPISGHTALYWYRQSLGQGLEFLIYFQGNSAPDKSGLPSDRFSAERTGGSVSTLTIQRTQQEDSAVYLCASSLAARYEQYFGPGTRLTVT.

The CDR3 region has the DNA TGTGCCAGCAGCCAAGATCCGGCCGGGGACCTAAGAGAGCAGTACTTC. It is translated as CASSQDPAGDLREQYF. The chain joins TRBV5-4 to TRBJ2-7, with D tentatively TRBD1 or TRBD2 (5 bases each). The CDR3 runs to 16 residues. Germline CDR1 reads SGHNT; CDR2 reads YYREEE (reference sequence). Trimming removed 4 bases at V and 7 bases at J, with 24 bases between.

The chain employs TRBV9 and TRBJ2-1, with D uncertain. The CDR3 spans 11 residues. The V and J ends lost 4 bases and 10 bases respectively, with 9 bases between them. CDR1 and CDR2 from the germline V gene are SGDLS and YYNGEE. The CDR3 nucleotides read TGTGCCAGCAGCTCGCCCCCGGAGCAGTTCTTC. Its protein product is CASSSPPEQFF.

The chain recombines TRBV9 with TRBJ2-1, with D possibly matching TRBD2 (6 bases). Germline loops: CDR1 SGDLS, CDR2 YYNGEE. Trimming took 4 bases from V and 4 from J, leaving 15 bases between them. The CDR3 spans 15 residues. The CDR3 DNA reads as TGTGCCAGCAGCTTGTTTAGCGGTTCTTACAATGAGCAGTTCTTC. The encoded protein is CASSLFSGSYNEQFF. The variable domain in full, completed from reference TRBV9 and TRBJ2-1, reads DSGVTQTPKHLITATGQRVTLRCSPRSGDLSVYWYQQSLDQGLQFLIQYYNGEERAKGNILERFSAQQFPDLHSELNLSSLELGDSALYFCASSLFSGSYNEQFFGPGTRLTVL.